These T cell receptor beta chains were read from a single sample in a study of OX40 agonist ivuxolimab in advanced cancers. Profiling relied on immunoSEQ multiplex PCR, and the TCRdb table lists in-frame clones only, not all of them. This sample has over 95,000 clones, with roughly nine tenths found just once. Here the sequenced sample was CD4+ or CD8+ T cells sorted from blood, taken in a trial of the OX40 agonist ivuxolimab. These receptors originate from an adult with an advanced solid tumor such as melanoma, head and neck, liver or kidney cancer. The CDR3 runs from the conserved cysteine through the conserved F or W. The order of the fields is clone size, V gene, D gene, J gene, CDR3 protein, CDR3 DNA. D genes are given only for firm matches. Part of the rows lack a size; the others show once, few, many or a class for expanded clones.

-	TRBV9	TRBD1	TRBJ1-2	CASSVEGQGIGGYTF	TGTGCCAGCAGCGTAGAGGGACAGGGAATCGGAGGCTACACCTTC
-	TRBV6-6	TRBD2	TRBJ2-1	CASSAGLAYNEQFF	TGTGCCAGCAGTGCCGGACTAGCTTACAATGAGCAGTTCTTC
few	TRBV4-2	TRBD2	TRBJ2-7	CASSQGLAISYEQYF	TGTGCCAGCAGCCAAGGACTAGCGATCTCCTACGAGCAGTACTTC
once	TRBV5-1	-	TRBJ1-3	CASSLSGGSGNTIYF	TGCGCCAGCAGCTTGTCCGGTGGCTCTGGAAACACCATATATTTT
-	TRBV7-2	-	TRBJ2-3	CASSLESTDTQYF	TGTGCCAGCAGCTTAGAGTCCACAGATACGCAGTATTTT
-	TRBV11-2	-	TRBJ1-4	CASSLGPREKLFF	TGTGCCAGCAGCTTAGGCCCCCGCGAAAAACTGTTTTTT
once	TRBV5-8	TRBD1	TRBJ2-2	CASILGNRGRTGELFF	TGTGCCAGCATCCTTGGGAACAGGGGGAGAACCGGGGAGCTGTTTTTT
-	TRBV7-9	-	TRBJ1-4	CASSEAARFNEKLFF	TGTGCCAGCAGTGAGGCCGCCAGATTTAATGAAAAACTGTTTTTT
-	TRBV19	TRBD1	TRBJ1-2	CASSPAGQGNYGYTF	TGTGCCAGTAGTCCAGCGGGACAGGGTAACTATGGCTACACCTTC
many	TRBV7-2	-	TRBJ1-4	CASSITGWGEKLFF	TGTGCCAGCAGCATTACAGGATGGGGTGAAAAACTGTTTTTT
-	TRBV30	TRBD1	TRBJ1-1	CAWEGQRYTEAFF	TGTGCCTGGGAGGGACAGCGATACACTGAAGCTTTCTTT
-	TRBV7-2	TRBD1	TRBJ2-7	CASSFIQGSEQYF	TGTGCCAGCAGCTTTATACAGGGGAGTGAGCAGTACTTC
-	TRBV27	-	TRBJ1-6	CASSPQGRSYNSPLHF	TGTGCCAGCAGTCCACAGGGCCGGTCCTATAATTCACCCCTCCACTTT
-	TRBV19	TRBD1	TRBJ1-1	CASRNRGNTEAFF	TGTGCCAGTAGGAACAGGGGGAACACTGAAGCTTTCTTT
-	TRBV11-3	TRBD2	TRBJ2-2	CASSLDSAGATGELFF	TGTGCCAGCAGCTTAGATTCGGCGGGAGCGACCGGGGAGCTGTTTTTT
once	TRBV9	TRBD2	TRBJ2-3	CASKSGVSTDTQYF	TGTGCCAGCAAGAGCGGGGTTAGCACAGATACGCAGTATTTT
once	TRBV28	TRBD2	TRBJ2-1	CASTPSGRNEQFF	TGTGCCAGCACCCCTAGCGGGAGGAATGAGCAGTTCTTC
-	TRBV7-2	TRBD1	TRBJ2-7	CASSQAEDRGEQYF	TGTGCCAGCAGCCAAGCAGAGGACAGGGGCGAGCAGTACTTC
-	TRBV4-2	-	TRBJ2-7	CASSQDQGDGAYEQYF	TGTGCCAGCAGCCAAGATCAAGGGGATGGGGCCTACGAGCAGTACTTC
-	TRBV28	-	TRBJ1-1	CASSPMRTPNTEAFF	TGTGCCAGCAGCCCGATGAGGACCCCGAACACTGAAGCTTTCTTT
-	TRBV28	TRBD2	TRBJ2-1	CASSWGEGNRNEQFF	TGTGCCAGCAGTTGGGGGGAGGGAAATAGAAATGAGCAGTTCTTC
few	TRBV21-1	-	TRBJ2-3	CASNLPAGGHTDTQYF	TGTGCCAGTAACCTTCCGGCGGGAGGCCACACAGATACGCAGTATTTT
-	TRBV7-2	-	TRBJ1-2	CASSFEWAPVSGYTF	TGTGCCAGCAGCTTTGAATGGGCGCCCGTGAGTGGCTACACCTTC
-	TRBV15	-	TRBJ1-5	CATSPGSNQPQHF	TGTGCCACCAGCCCGGGGTCCAATCAGCCCCAGCATTTT
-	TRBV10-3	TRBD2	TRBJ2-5	CAISEWTSGKETQYF	TGTGCCATCAGTGAGTGGACTAGCGGGAAAGAGACCCAGTACTTC
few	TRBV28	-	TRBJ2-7	CASSLYTYEQYF	TGTGCCAGCAGTTTGTACACCTACGAGCAGTACTTC
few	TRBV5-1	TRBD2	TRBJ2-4	CASSLAPGLAGVLAKNIQYF	TGCGCCAGCAGCTTGGCCCCGGGACTAGCGGGTGTTCTAGCCAAAAACATTCAGTACTTC